The 20 T cell receptor beta chains reported below all come from one sample, sequenced in a study of CD8+ T cells in alopecia areata. The authors extracted RNA and reverse transcribed it into cDNA as the sequencing template. Measured with immunoSEQ multiplex PCR; TCRdb has only the in-frame clones, and not every one. The data contain about 210,000 clones, under 75% of them singletons. Treatment specified: oral pan-JAK inhibitor, 5-10 mg twice daily. The source was CD4+ T cells sorted from blood, collected at week 4, from a patient treated with tofacitinib. These receptors were taken from a human donor with alopecia areata.

Only a few counts were recorded for this clone. V and J are TRBV5-4 and TRBJ2-6, with 8 nucleotides matching TRBD1. This CDR3 is built from 18 residues. Per germline, CDR1 SGHNT and CDR2 YYREEE (reference sequence). The V segment lost 4 bases and the J segment 4 bases; nucleotides outside the gene matches: 13. The CDR3 nucleotides read TGTGCCAGCAGCCCTGCGAACAGACAGGGGTTCGGGGCCAACGTCCTGACTTTC. Its protein is CASSPANRQGFGANVLTF.

The chain employs TRBV30 and TRBJ2-2; D is uncertain. The V end lost 4 bases, the J end lost 1 base, and 10 bases lay between the germline ends. Per germline, CDR1 GTSNPN and CDR2 SVGIG (reference sequence). The CDR3 has 14 residues. This chain's CDR3 is CAWTLAVNTGELFF. The CDR3 nucleotides read TGTGCCTGGACATTGGCAGTGAACACCGGGGAGCTGTTTTTT.

This chain links TRBV29-1 with TRBJ2-2; 8 positions agree with TRBD2. Germline CDR1 reads SQVTM; CDR2 reads ANQGSEA. This CDR3 comprises 17 residues. The V and J ends lost 0 bases and 2 bases, in that order; junction bases with no gene match: 8. The CDR3 here is CSVEDPRSGGNTGELFF. Written as DNA, the CDR3 is TGCAGCGTTGAAGATCCACGGAGCGGGGGAAACACCGGGGAGCTGTTTTTT.

V gene TRBV6-1 combines with J gene TRBJ1-2, with D maybe TRBD1 (6 bases). The CDR3 spans 12 residues. Germline V lookup: CDR1 MNHNS, CDR2 SASEGT. Trimming removed 7 bases at V and 8 bases at J, with 14 bases between. CDR3 DNA sequence: TGTGCCAGCACTCCCGGACAGAGGGGCTACACCTTC. It yields the protein CASTPGQRGYTF.

V is TRBV13 and J is TRBJ1-2; D uncertain. This CDR3 is 13 amino acids long. The V end lost 5 bases, the J end lost 3 bases, and 10 bases lay between the germline ends. Per the germline V gene, CDR1 is PRHDT and CDR2 is FYEKMQ (reference sequence). The CDR3 region has the DNA TGTGCCAGCAGCGTACCGAACTACTATGGCTACACCTTC. It yields the protein CASSVPNYYGYTF.

The rearrangement joins TRBV30 to TRBJ1-2; D is perhaps TRBD1 (5 bases). V lost 2 bases and J 3 bases, leaving 19 bases between the germline ends. Looked up from germline, CDR1 is GTSNPN and CDR2 is SVGIG (reference sequence). There are 16 residues in the CDR3. CDR3 in amino acids: CAWSKILKGRDYGYTF. The DNA for the CDR3 is TGTGCCTGGAGTAAGATCTTGAAGGGACGCGACTATGGCTACACCTTC.

This chain joins TRBV29-1 and TRBJ2-3; D remains ambiguous. The CDR3 has 14 amino acids. Trimming stripped 0 bases from V and 6 bases from J, with 13 bases between. Germline loops: CDR1 SQVTM, CDR2 ANQGSEA. CDR3 protein: CSVEDRILSDTQYF. The CDR3 nucleotides are TGCAGCGTTGAAGATCGGATCTTGTCCGATACGCAGTATTTT.

This clone was seen more than once but under ten times. This rearrangement joins TRBV7-2 to TRBJ2-6; the D is unclear. V was cut by 3 bases and J by 1 base, with 7 bases left in between. The CDR3 loop spans 15 amino acids. Per germline, CDR1 SGHTA and CDR2 FQGNSA. For the CDR3, the DNA is TGTGCCAGCAGCTTCGCCATATCTGGGGCCAACGTCCTGACTTTC. This gives the protein CASSFAISGANVLTF.

This chain links TRBV5-6 with TRBJ2-2, with D tentatively TRBD2 (5 bases). The CDR3 covers 16 residues. The germline gives CDR1 SGHDT, CDR2 YYEEEE. The ends were cut back, 0 bases at V and 0 bases at J, with 9 bases in the middle. Written as DNA, the CDR3 is TGTGCCAGCAGCTTGGTCGGGATCGCGAACACCGGGGAGCTGTTTTTT. Its protein product is CASSLVGIANTGELFF.

This clone was picked up a small number of times. The rearrangement links TRBV6-5 to TRBJ1-6, with D possibly matching TRBD1 (5 bases). V lost 6 bases to trimming and J lost 0 bases, with 9 bases between them. Germline V lookup: CDR1 MNHEY, CDR2 SVGAGI. CDR3 length: 15 residues. The CDR3 spells CASRQVLSYNSPLHF. The CDR3 bases are TGTGCCAGCAGACAGGTTCTCTCCTATAATTCACCCCTCCACTTT.

This chain uses TRBV5-1 with TRBJ2-1; 8 bases are a match to TRBD1. Germline V gene lookup returns CDR1 SGHRS and CDR2 YFSETQ. This CDR3 is 14 amino acids long. J gave up 0 bases and V 10 bases, and 6 bases lay outside the gene matches. CDR3 residues: CAGTGDRSYNEQFF. The CDR3 DNA reads as TGCGCCGGGACAGGAGACCGCTCCTACAATGAGCAGTTCTTC. Based on the CDR3 plus reference TRBV5-1 and TRBJ2-1, the full variable domain is KAGVTQTPRYLIKTRGQQVTLSCSPISGHRSVSWYQQTPGQGLQFLFEYFSETQRNKGNFPGRFSGRQFSNSRSEMNVSTLELGDSALYLCAGTGDRSYNEQFFGPGTRLTVL.

This clone was observed a few times. Germline is not matched at one junction end, which may reflect a read error. The genes are TRBV5-1 and TRBJ1-1, with D unresolved. Germline CDR1 and CDR2: SGHRS and YFSETQ. The CDR3 sequence is 14 residues long. The CDR3 DNA reads as TGTGCCAGCAGCTTGACCCTGACGAACACTGAAGCTTTCTTT. This encodes CASSLTLTNTEAFF.

This clone appeared once. This rearrangement joins TRBV20-1 to TRBJ1-1; a weak D match, TRBD1 (5 bases). V gave up 0 bases and J gave up 10 bases, with 9 bases separating them. The CDR3 runs to 11 residues. The germline gives CDR1 DFQATT, CDR2 SNEGSKA (reference sequence). CDR3 sequence reads: CSARDRGVAFF. CDR3 in DNA: TGCAGTGCTAGAGATCGAGGGGTAGCTTTCTTT.

This clone was picked up a small number of times. The CDR3 sequence is CSVEGQGYSNTEAFF. The DNA for the CDR3 is TGCAGCGTTGAAGGACAGGGATATTCGAACACTGAAGCTTTCTTT. The V and J genes are TRBV29-1 and TRBJ1-1; 7 positions agree with TRBD1. The ends lost 1 base at V and 1 base at J; junction bases unmatched: 6. The CDR3 has 15 amino acids. Germline V gene lookup returns CDR1 SQVTM and CDR2 ANQGSEA.

This chain uses TRBV11-2 with TRBJ2-5; perhaps TRBD1 as D (5 bases). Germline CDR1 is SGHAT and CDR2 is FQNNGV. V shed 5 bases and J shed 6 bases, with 13 bases lying between them. The CDR3 length is 13 residues. This CDR3 reads CASSPSRGKTQYF. The CDR3 bases are TGTGCCAGCAGCCCCTCTAGGGGCAAGACCCAGTACTTC.

This sequence joins TRBV5-1 and TRBJ2-5; 11 positions agree with TRBD2. The CDR3 totals 15 residues. Germline lookup yields CDR1 SGHRS and CDR2 YFSETQ. After removal of 2 bases from V and 5 bases from J, the junction contained 5 bases not matched to a gene. In DNA form, the CDR3 reads TGCGCCAGCAGCTTCGGGCTAGCGGGGGGTGAGACCCAGTACTTC. Translated, it gives CASSFGLAGGETQYF. The variable domain in full, with the rest retrieved from reference TRBV5-1 and TRBJ2-5, is KAGVTQTPRYLIKTRGQQVTLSCSPISGHRSVSWYQQTPGQGLQFLFEYFSETQRNKGNFPGRFSGRQFSNSRSEMNVSTLELGDSALYLCASSFGLAGGETQYFGPGTRLLVL.

This clone has a handful of counts. The V and J genes are TRBV4-3 and TRBJ2-1; possibly TRBD1 for D (6 bases). CDR1 and CDR2 (germline): LGHNA, YSLEER. The CDR3 spans 15 residues. Trimming removed 4 bases at V and 8 bases at J, with 18 bases between. This CDR3 reads CASSLEQGFVHEQFF. In nucleotides, the CDR3 is TGCGCCAGCAGCCTCGAGCAGGGGTTTGTCCATGAGCAGTTCTTC.

The CDR3 DNA sequence: TGTGCCAGCAGCGAGTTTGGGTACACAGATACGCAGTATTTT. It translates to CASSEFGYTDTQYF. The genes are TRBV5-6 and TRBJ2-3; D unclear. This CDR3 has 14 residues. Trimming shortened V by 4 bases and J by 2 bases, and 11 bases separated the two germline ends. Germline loops: CDR1 SGHDT, CDR2 YYEEEE.

The chain combines TRBV29-1 with TRBJ2-1; D is perhaps TRBD1 or TRBD2 (5 bases each). Trimming removed 7 bases from V and 8 bases from J, with 12 bases in between. This CDR3 is 11 amino acids long. Germline-derived CDR1 and CDR2 are SQVTM and ANQGSEA. Here the CDR3 DNA reads TGCAGCGCGGGCTTGGGGGATGAGCAGTTCTTC. Protein sequence: CSAGLGDEQFF.

The V and J genes are TRBV5-7 and TRBJ2-7; D may be TRBD2 (6 bases). TRBV5-7 is placed among ORFs of uncertain function. This CDR3 has 12 residues. The ends were cut back, 4 bases at V and 3 bases at J, with 8 bases in the middle. In nucleotides, the CDR3 is TGTGCCAGCAGCACGACTAGCTACGAGCAGTACTTC. It specifies CASSTTSYEQYF.